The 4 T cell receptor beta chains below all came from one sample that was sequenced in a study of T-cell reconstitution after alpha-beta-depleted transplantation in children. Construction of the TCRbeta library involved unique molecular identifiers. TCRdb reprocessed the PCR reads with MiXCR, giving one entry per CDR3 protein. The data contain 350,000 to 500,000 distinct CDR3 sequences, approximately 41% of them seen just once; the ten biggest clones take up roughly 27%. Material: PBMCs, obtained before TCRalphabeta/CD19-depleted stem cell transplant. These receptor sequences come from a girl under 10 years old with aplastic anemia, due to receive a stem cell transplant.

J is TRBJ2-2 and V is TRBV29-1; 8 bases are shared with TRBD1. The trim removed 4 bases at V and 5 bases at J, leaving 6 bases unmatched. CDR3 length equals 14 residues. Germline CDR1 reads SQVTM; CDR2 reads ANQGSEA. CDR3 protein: CSVGQGLYTGELFF. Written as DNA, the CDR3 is TGCAGCGTTGGACAGGGGCTATATACCGGGGAGCTGTTTTTT.

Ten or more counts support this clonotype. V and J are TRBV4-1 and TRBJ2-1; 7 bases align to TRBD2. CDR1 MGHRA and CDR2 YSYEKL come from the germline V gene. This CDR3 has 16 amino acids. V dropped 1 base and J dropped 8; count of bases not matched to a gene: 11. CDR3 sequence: CASSQAVGGPGDEQFF. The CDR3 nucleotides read TGCGCCAGCAGCCAAGCGGTGGGAGGGCCCGGGGATGAGCAGTTCTTC.

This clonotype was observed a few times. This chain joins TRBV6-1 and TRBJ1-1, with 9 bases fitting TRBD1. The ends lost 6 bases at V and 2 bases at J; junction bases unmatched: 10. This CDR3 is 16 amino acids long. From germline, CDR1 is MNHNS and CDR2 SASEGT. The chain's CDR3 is CASRPDRGVGNTEAFF. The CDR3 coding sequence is TGTGCCAGCAGACCCGACAGGGGGGTAGGCAACACTGAAGCTTTCTTT.

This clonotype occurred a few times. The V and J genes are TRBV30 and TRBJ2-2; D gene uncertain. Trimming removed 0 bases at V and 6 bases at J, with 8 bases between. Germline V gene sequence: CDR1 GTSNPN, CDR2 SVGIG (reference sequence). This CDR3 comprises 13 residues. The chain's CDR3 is CAWSVWKAGELFF. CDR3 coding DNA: TGTGCCTGGAGTGTTTGGAAGGCCGGGGAGCTGTTTTTT.